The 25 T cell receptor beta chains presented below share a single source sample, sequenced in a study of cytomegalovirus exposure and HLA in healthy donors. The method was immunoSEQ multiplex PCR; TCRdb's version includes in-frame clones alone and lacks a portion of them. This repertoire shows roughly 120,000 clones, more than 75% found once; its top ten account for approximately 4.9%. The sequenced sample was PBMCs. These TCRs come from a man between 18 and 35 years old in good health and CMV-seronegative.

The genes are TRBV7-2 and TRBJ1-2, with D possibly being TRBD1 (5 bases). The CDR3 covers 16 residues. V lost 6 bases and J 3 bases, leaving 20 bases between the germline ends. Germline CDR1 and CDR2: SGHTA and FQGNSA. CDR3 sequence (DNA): TGTGCCAGCAGGCGGGAGGGGCAGGGTGGCCACTATGGCTACACCTTC. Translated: CASRREGQGGHYGYTF.

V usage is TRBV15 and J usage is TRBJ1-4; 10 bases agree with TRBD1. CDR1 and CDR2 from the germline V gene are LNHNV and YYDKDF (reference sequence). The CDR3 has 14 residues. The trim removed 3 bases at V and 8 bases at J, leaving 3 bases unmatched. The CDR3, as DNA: TGTGCCACCAGCAGCGGGACAGGGGTCGAAAAACTGTTTTTT. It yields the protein CATSSGTGVEKLFF.

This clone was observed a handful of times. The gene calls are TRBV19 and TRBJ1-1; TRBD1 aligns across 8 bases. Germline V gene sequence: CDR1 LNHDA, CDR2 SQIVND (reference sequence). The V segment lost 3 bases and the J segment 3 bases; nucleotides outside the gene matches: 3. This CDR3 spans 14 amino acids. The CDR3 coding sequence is TGTGCCAGTAGTATGGACAGGGAGTACACTGAAGCTTTCTTT. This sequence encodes CASSMDREYTEAFF.

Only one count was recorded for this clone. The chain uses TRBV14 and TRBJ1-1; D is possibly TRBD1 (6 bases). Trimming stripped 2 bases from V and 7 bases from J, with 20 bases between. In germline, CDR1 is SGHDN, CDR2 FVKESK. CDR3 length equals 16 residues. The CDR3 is CASSQIQPGQSYEAFF. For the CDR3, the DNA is TGTGCCAGCAGCCAAATACAACCAGGACAGTCCTATGAAGCTTTCTTT.

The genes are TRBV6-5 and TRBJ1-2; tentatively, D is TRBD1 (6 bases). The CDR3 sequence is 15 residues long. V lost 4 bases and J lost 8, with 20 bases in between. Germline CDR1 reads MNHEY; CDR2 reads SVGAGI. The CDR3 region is CASSFRDTGRGGYTF. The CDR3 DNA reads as TGTGCCAGCAGTTTCCGGGACACCGGACGGGGCGGCTACACCTTC.

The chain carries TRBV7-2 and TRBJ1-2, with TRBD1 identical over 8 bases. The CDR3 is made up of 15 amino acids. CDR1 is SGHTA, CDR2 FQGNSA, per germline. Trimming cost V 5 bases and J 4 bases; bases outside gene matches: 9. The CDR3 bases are TGTGCCAGCAGCGACCGGACAGGGCCTGTCTATGGCTACACCTTC. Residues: CASSDRTGPVYGYTF.

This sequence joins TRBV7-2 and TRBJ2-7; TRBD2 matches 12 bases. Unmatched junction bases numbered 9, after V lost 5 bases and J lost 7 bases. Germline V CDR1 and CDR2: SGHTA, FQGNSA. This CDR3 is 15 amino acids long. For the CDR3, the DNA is TGTGCCAGCAGCCGATCGACTAGCGGGGGCCGGGAGCAGTACTTC. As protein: CASSRSTSGGREQYF.

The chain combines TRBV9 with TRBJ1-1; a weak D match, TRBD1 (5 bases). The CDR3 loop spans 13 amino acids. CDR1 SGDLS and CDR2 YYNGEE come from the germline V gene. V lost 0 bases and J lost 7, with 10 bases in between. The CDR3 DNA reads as TGTGCCAGCAGCGTAGCCCCCACAGGTGAAGCTTTCTTT. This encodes CASSVAPTGEAFF.

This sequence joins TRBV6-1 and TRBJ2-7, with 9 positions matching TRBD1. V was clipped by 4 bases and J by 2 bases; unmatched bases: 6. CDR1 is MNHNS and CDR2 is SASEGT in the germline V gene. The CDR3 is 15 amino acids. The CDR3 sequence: CASSGTGVSPYEQYF. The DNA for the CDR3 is TGTGCCAGCAGTGGGACAGGGGTTAGTCCCTACGAGCAGTACTTC.

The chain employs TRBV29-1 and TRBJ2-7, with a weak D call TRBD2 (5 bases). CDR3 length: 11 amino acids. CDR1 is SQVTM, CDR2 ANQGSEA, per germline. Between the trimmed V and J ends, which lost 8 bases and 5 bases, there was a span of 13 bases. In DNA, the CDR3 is TGCAGCTCTGCCCTCGGGGACGAGCAGTACTTC. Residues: CSSALGDEQYF.

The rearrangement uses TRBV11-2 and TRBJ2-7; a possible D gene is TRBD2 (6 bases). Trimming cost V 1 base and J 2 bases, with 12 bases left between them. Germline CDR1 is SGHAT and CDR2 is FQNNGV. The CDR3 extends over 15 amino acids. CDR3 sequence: CASSLGRVAAYEQYF. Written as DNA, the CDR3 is TGTGCCAGCAGCTTAGGTAGGGTAGCGGCCTACGAGCAGTACTTC.

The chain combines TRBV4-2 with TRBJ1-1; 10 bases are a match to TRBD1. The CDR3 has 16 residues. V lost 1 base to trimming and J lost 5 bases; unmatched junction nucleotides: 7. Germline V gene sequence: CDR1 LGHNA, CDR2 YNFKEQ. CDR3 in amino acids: CASSQAWDRGRTEAFF. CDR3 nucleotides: TGTGCCAGCAGCCAAGCATGGGACAGGGGTCGTACTGAAGCTTTCTTT.

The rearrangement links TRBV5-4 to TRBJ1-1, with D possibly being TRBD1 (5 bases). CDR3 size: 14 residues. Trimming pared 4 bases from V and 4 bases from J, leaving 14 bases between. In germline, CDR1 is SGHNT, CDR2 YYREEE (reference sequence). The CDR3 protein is CASSHRGFGTEAFF. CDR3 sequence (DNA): TGTGCCAGCAGCCATCGGGGGTTTGGCACTGAAGCTTTCTTT.

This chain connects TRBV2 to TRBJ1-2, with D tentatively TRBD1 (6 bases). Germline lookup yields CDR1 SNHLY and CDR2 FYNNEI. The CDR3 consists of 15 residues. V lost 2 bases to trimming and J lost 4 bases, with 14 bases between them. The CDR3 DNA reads TGTGCCAGCAGTGAACTCCGACAGGCGACCTATGGCTACACCTTC. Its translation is CASSELRQATYGYTF.

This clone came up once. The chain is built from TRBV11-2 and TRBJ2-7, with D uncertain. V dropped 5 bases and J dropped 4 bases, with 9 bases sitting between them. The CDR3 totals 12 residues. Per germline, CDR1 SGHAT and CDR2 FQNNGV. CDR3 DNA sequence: TGTGCCAGCAGCCAGGTCTTATACGAGCAGTACTTC. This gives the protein CASSQVLYEQYF.

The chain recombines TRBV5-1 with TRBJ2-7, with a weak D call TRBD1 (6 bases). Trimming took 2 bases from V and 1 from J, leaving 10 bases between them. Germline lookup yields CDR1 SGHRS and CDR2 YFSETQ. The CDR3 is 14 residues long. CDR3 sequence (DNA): TGCGCCAGCAGCTTCCCAGGGGCTTCCTACGAGCAGTACTTC. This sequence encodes CASSFPGASYEQYF.

CDR3: CASSSDRGRETQYF. The CDR3 DNA follows: TGTGCCAGCAGCTCGGACAGGGGGCGGGAGACCCAGTACTTC. The chain has TRBV7-9 and TRBJ2-5, with 11 bases fitting TRBD1. The V and J ends lost 4 bases and 5 bases, in that order; junction bases with no gene match: 3. This CDR3 contains 14 residues. CDR1 and CDR2 (germline): SEHNR, FQNEAQ (reference sequence).

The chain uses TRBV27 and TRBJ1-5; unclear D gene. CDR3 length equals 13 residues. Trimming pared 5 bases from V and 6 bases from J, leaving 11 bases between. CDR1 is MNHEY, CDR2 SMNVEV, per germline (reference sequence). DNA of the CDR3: TGTGCCAGCAGTCACGGGGAAACTCAGCCCCAGCATTTT. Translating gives CASSHGETQPQHF.

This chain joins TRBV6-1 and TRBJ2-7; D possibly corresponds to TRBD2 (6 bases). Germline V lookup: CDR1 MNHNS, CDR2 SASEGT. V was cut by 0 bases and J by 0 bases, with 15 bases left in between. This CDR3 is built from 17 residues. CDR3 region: CASSEARGLRSSYEQYF. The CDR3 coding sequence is TGTGCCAGCAGTGAAGCGAGGGGACTGCGGAGCTCCTACGAGCAGTACTTC.

The CDR3 nucleotides read TGTGCCAGCAGTCCCCTGGCGGGGGCGAATATCGGGGAGCAGTTCTTC. Its protein product is CASSPLAGANIGEQFF. The chain links TRBV6-4 to TRBJ2-1; D perhaps matches TRBD2 (7 bases). The V gene lost 5 bases and the J gene lost 10 bases, with 24 bases spanning the gap. The CDR3 spans 16 residues. The germline CDR1 and CDR2 sequences are MRHNA and SNTAGT.

Written as DNA, the CDR3 is TGTGCCAGCAGCTTAGTTTATCGGCTAGAGGGCTCTGGCTACACCTTC. Translation gives CASSLVYRLEGSGYTF. The chain carries TRBV7-2 and TRBJ1-2; D unresolved. The CDR3 runs to 16 residues. Germline V gene data show CDR1 as SGHTA and CDR2 as FQGNSA. V dropped 1 base and J dropped 7 bases, with 19 bases sitting between them.

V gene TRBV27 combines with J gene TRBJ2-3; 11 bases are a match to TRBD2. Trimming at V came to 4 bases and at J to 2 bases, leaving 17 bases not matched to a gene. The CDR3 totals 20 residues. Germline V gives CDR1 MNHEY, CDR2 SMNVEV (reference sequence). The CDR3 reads CASSSSQRVGTSGHTDTQYF. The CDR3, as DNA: TGTGCCAGCAGTTCCTCCCAACGTGTCGGGACTAGCGGACACACAGATACGCAGTATTTT.

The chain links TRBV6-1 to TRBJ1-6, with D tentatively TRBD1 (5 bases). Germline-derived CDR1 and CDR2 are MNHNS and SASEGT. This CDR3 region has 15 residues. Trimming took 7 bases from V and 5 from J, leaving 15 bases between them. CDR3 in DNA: TGTGCCAGCACAAACCGACAGAGCGATAATTCACCCCTCCACTTT. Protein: CASTNRQSDNSPLHF.

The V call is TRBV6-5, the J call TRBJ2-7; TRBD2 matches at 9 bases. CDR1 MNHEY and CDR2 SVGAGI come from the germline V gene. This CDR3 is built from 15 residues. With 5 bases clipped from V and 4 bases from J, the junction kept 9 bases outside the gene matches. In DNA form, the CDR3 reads TGTGCCAGCAGTCTTTTAGCGGGAGCGGGGTACGAGCAGTACTTC. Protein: CASSLLAGAGYEQYF.

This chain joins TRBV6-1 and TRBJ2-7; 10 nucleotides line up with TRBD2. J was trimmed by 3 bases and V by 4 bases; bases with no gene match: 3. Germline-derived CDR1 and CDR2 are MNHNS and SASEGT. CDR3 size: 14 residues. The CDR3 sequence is CASSGGTSDYEQYF. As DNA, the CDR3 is TGTGCCAGCAGTGGAGGGACTAGCGACTACGAGCAGTACTTC.